These 9 T cell receptor beta chains came from one sample sequenced in a study of T cell changes during pregnancy in multiple sclerosis. Measured with immunoSEQ multiplex PCR; TCRdb has only the in-frame clones, and not every one. The profile shows 18,000 or so clones, 87% of them singletons. This sample comprised CD8+ T cells from peripheral blood mononuclear cells, obtained in the third trimester of pregnancy. These receptors were obtained from a female donor in good health, enrolled as a control in a pregnancy study.

This clone has only a few counts. The rearrangement links TRBV21-1 to TRBJ2-3; no check of the table's D call, TRBD1, against the DNA was made. TRBV21-1 is a listed pseudogene. CDR3 length: 18 amino acids. Here the CDR3 reads CASSKILPGQWFKDTQYF. The DNA for the CDR3 is TGTGCCAGCAGCAAAATCCTCCCGGGACAGTGGTTCAAAGATACGCAGTATTTT.

This clone was detected once. J is TRBJ2-1 and V is TRBV6-1; 9 positions match TRBD2. Trimming cost V 8 bases and J 2 bases; bases outside gene matches: 7. This CDR3 comprises 15 residues. Germline V gene lookup returns CDR1 MNHNS and CDR2 SASEGT. The CDR3 region is CASGSRGGAYNEQFF. CDR3 nucleotides: TGTGCCAGCGGGTCGCGGGGGGGCGCCTACAATGAGCAGTTCTTC.

V and J are TRBV29-1 and TRBJ1-1, with no clear D. CDR1 and CDR2 (germline): SQVTM, ANQGSEA. The CDR3 sequence is 13 residues long. V was cut by 5 bases and J by 5 bases, with 15 bases left in between. CDR3 loop: CSVQDGPGTEAFF. Here the CDR3 DNA reads TGCAGCGTTCAGGACGGGCCGGGAACTGAAGCTTTCTTT.

The chain is built from TRBV5-6 and TRBJ1-1; D gene uncertain. The germline V and J ends were trimmed by 0 bases and 2 bases, with 8 bases remaining between them. CDR1 and CDR2 from the germline V gene are SGHDT and YYEEEE. The CDR3 is made up of 14 amino acids. In nucleotides, the CDR3 is TGTGCCAGCAGCTTGGTAGACACTAACACTGAAGCTTTCTTT. Its protein is CASSLVDTNTEAFF.

The chain is built from TRBV19 and TRBJ1-1; tentatively, D is TRBD1 (5 bases). V was clipped by 11 bases and J by 3 bases, with 13 bases between them. This CDR3 has 12 amino acids. CDR1 and CDR2 (germline): LNHDA, SQIVND (reference sequence). CDR3 loop: CAPPGGDTEAFF. The CDR3 DNA reads as TGTGCCCCCCCTGGGGGGGACACTGAAGCTTTCTTT.

This chain uses TRBV7-2 with TRBJ1-1; TRBD1 matches at 7 bases. With V trimmed by 5 bases and J by 0 bases, 3 bases remained unmatched. The CDR3 consists of 14 residues. CDR1 is SGHTA, CDR2 FQGNSA, per germline. The CDR3 spells CASSAGQLNTEAFF. CDR3 in DNA: TGTGCCAGCAGCGCGGGACAGTTGAACACTGAAGCTTTCTTT.

The chain uses TRBV18 and TRBJ2-5; maybe TRBD2 (5 bases). Germline V CDR1 and CDR2: KGHSH, LQKENI. The CDR3 is made up of 18 amino acids. Trimming cost V 3 bases and J 2 bases, with 22 bases left between them. The CDR3 loop reads CASSPSEVFEKVQETQYF. CDR3 bases: TGTGCCAGCTCACCGTCGGAGGTTTTTGAAAAAGTGCAAGAGACCCAGTACTTC.

J is TRBJ1-1 and V is TRBV15, with D perhaps matching TRBD1 (6 bases). V was cut by 0 bases and J by 4 bases, with 9 bases left in between. CDR3 length: 14 residues. In germline, CDR1 is LNHNV, CDR2 YYDKDF (reference sequence). The CDR3 sequence: CATSRDRGGTEAFF. The CDR3 region has the DNA TGTGCCACCAGCAGAGACAGGGGCGGCACTGAAGCTTTCTTT.

The V and J genes are TRBV28 and TRBJ1-2; D perhaps matches TRBD1 (6 bases). Germline values: CDR1 MDHEN, CDR2 SYDVKM. V lost 8 bases, J lost 4 bases, and 23 bases lay in between. This CDR3 has 16 amino acids. In DNA, the CDR3 is TGTGCCAGCGGAGGAACAGGGATCCCCCTCCCCTATGGCTACACCTTC. Its translation: CASGGTGIPLPYGYTF.